A single sample is the source of the 3 T cell receptor beta chains below, sequenced in a study of blood T cell repertoires in COVID-19. Some clones are missing from TCRdb's copy, which holds only in-frame ones; the method was immunoSEQ multiplex PCR. The repertoire holds approximately 440,000 clones, with around 90% as singletons. The sequenced sample was PBMCs or T cells enriched from blood (not recorded which). Source of these receptors: a woman aged 18 to 35 who had recovered from COVID-19.

V gene TRBV7-8 combines with J gene TRBJ1-2; 9 bases match TRBD1. Germline V gives CDR1 SGHVS, CDR2 FQNEAQ. J was trimmed by 6 bases and V by 5 bases; bases with no gene match: 4. The CDR3 covers 13 residues. The CDR3 loop is CASSPTGGDGYTF. CDR3 in DNA: TGTGCCAGCAGCCCAACAGGGGGCGATGGCTACACCTTC.

This clone was recorded once. This sequence joins TRBV25-1 and TRBJ1-1; 8 bases are shared with TRBD1. The CDR3 runs to 15 residues. V lost 5 bases, J lost 5 bases, and 10 bases stayed unmatched. Germline CDR1 MGHDK, CDR2 SYGVNS. CDR3 loop: CASSPVAQGVTEAFF. CDR3 nucleotide sequence: TGTGCCAGCAGTCCAGTCGCACAGGGGGTTACTGAAGCTTTCTTT.

CDR3 DNA: TGTGCTAGTGGCGTCAGGGAGACAGGGGCGGAAGCTTTCTTT. Its protein is CASGVRETGAEAFF. V is TRBV12-5 and J is TRBJ1-1, with 8 bases lining up with TRBD1. The CDR3 is 14 residues long. The germline V gene encodes CDR1 LGHNT and CDR2 FRNRAP. The trim removed 6 bases at V and 8 bases at J, leaving 11 bases unmatched.